The clone carrying this TCR beta chain was observed a handful of times. The data stem from a study of T cell changes during pregnancy in multiple sclerosis. V was cut by 6 bases and J by 1 base, with 6 bases left in between. The CDR3 covers 12 residues. The germline V gene has CDR1 ENHRY and CDR2 SYGVKD. Data came from immunoSEQ multiplex PCR; TCRdb stores just in-frame clones and leaves some out. This table has 15,000 to 20,000 clones, 85% to 90% appearing once. The material was CD8+ T cells from peripheral blood mononuclear cells, obtained in the third trimester of pregnancy. The sequence derives from a female donor in good health, enrolled as a control in a pregnancy study. The rearrangement links TRBV10-3 to TRBJ1-1; D may be TRBD1 (5 bases). CDR3 region: CAIRTGNTEAFF. CDR3 sequence (DNA): TGTGCCATCAGAACAGGGAACACTGAAGCTTTCTTT.